This T cell receptor beta chain was identified in a study of cytomegalovirus exposure and HLA in healthy donors. Across the study: Early on, a data release was issued that held approximately 92 million unique TCRs from HLA-typed donors.

The V segment lost 5 bases and the J segment 3 bases; nucleotides outside the gene matches: 9. The CDR3 is 16 residues long. Germline CDR1 and CDR2: SGHAT and FQNNGV. Everyone who donated was a healthy bone marrow donor. The PCR ran on 60 Vbeta and 13 Jbeta primers. This table comes from immunoSEQ multiplex PCR, and its TCRdb copy is limited to in-frame clones, with some not included. The profile covers some 170,000 clones, with around 81% appearing a single time and just under 5% taken by the ten largest. This clonotype originated in a young woman in good health and CMV-seropositive. Sequenced material: PBMCs. The chain uses TRBV11-2 and TRBJ1-4; 7 bases are a match to TRBD1. In nucleotides, the CDR3 is TGTGCCAGCAGCGCATTAGGGGGCCGGTCTAATGAAAAACTGTTTTTT. Residues: CASSALGGRSNEKLFF. The full variable domain, in which reference TRBV11-2 and TRBJ1-4 provide the parts outside the CDR3, is EAGVAQSPRYKIIEKRQSVAFWCNPISGHATLYWYQQILGQGPKLLIQFQNNGVVDDSQLPKDRFSAERLKGVDSTLKIQPAKLEDSAVYLCASSALGGRSNEKLFFGSGTQLSVL.